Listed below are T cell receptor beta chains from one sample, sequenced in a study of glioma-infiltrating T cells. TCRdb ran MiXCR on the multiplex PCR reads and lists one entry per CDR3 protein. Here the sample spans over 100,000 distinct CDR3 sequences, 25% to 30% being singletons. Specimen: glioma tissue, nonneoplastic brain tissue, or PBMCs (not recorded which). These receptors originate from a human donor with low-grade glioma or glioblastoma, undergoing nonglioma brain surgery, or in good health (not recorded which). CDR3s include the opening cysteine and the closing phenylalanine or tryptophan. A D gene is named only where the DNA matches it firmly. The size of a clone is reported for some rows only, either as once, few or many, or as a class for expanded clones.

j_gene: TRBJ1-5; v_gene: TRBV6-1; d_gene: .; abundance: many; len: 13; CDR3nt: TGTGCCAGCCGAACAGGGTACGACCAGCCCCAGCATTTT; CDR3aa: CASRTGYDQPQHF
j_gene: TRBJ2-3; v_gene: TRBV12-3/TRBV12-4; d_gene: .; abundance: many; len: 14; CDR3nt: TGTGCCAGCAGTTTAGGAGTCGGCACAGATACGCAGTATTTT; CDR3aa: CASSLGVGTDTQYF
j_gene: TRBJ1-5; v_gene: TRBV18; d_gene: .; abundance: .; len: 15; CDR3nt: TGTGCCAGCTCACCCTCGGGACGGAACAATCAGCCCCAGCATTTT; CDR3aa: CASSPSGRNNQPQHF
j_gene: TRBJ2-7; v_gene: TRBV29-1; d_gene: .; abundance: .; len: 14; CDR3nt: TGCAGCACCATTTCGGACAGAAGTACCTACGAGCAGTACTTC; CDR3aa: CSTISDRSTYEQYF
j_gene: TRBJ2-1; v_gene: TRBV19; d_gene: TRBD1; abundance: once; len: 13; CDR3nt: TGTGCCAGTAGTATAACAGGGGGTAATGAGCAGTTCTTC; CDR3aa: CASSITGGNEQFF
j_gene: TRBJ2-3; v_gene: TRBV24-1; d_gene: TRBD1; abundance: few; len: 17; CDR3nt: TGTGCCACCAGTGGCCTGATGACAGGTCCAGGGGGAGATACGCAGTATTTT; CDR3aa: CATSGLMTGPGGDTQYF
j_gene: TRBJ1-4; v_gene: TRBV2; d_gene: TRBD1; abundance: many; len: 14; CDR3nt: TGTGCCAGCAGTGATCGAGGGGGCAGTGAAAAACTGTTTTTT; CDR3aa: CASSDRGGSEKLFF
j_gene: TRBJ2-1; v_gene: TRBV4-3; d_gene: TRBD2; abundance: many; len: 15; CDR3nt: TGCGCCAGCAGCCAATCGACTAGCGGAGCGAATGAGCAGTTCTTC; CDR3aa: CASSQSTSGANEQFF
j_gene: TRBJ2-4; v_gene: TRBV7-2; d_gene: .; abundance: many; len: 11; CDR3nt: TGTGCCAGCAGCCCGGGACGGACCTTGCGCTTC; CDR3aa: CASSPGRTLRF
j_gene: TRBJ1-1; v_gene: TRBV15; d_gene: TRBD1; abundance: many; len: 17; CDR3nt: TGTGCCACCAGCAGGATCCGAGGACAGGACTTTGCGGCTGAAGCTTTCTTT; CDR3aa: CATSRIRGQDFAAEAFF
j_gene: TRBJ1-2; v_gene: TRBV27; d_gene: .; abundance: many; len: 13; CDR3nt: TGTGCCAGCAGTTTACAGGGGAACTATGGCTACACCTTC; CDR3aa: CASSLQGNYGYTF
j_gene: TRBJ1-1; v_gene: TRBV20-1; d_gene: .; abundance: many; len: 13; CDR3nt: TGCAGTGCTCCCCGGGACATTAACACTGAAGCTTTCTTT; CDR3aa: CSAPRDINTEAFF
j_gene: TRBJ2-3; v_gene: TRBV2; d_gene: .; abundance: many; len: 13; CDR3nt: TGTGCCAGCAGTGAGGTCAGCACAGATACGCAGTATTTT; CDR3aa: CASSEVSTDTQYF
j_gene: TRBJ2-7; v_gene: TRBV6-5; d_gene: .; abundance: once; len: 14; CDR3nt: TGTGTTAGCAGTCACTATCCGGCTTCCTACGAGCAGTACTTC; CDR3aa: CVSSHYPASYEQYF
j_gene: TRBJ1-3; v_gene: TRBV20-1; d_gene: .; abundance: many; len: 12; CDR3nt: TGCAGTGCTAGGGGCCCCGGAAACACCATATATTTT; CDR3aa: CSARGPGNTIYF
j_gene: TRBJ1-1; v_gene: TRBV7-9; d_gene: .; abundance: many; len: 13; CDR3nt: TGTGCCAGCAATCGACAGGTAGACACTGAAGCTTTCTTT; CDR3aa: CASNRQVDTEAFF
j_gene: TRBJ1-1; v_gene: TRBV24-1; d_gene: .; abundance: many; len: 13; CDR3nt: TGTGCCACCTCACAGTCAGGAGGGACTGAAGCTTTCTTT; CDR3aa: CATSQSGGTEAFF
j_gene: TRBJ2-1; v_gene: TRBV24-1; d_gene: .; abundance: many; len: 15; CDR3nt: TGTGCCACCAGTGAGCATCTAGGACTCTACAATGAGCAGTTCTTC; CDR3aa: CATSEHLGLYNEQFF
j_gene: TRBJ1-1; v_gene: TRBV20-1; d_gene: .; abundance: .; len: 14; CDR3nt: TGCAGTGCTAGAGTTGGTTCTTTGTACACTGTAGCTTTCTTT; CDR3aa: CSARVGSLYTVAFF
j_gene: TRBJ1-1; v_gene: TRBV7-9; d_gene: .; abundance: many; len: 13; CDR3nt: TGTGCCAGCAGCTCAGACCCACCCGACAAAGCTTTCTTT; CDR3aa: CASSSDPPDKAFF
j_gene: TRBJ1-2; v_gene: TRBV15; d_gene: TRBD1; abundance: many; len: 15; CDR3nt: TGTGCCACCAGCAGAGTTACAGGGGGACACTATGGCTACACCTTC; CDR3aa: CATSRVTGGHYGYTF
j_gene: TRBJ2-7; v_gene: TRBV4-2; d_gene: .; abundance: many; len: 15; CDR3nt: TGTGCCAGCAGCCAAGATTTGCCAGGAACCTACGAGCAGTACTTC; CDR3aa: CASSQDLPGTYEQYF
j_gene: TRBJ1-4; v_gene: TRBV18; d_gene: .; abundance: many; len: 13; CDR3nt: TGTGCCAGCTCACCGGACAGACTTGAAAAACTGTTTTTT; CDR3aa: CASSPDRLEKLFF
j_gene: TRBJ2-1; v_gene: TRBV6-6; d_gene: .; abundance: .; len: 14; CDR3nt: TGTGCCAGCAGTTACACAGGGCGGGTTAGTGAGCAGTTCTTC; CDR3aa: CASSYTGRVSEQFF
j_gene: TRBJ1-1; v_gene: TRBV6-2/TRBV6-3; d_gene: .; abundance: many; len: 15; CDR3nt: TGTGCCAGCAGTCCTCGTTCGGGGATGAACACTGAAGCTTTCTTT; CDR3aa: CASSPRSGMNTEAFF
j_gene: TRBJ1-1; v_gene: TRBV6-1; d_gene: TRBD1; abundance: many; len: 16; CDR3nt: TGTGCCAGCAACTCACAAACAGGGGGCGGGGGCACTGAAGCTTTCTTT; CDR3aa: CASNSQTGGGGTEAFF
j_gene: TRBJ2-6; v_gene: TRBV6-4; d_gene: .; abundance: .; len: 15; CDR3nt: TGTGCTAGCCGTCTTTACTCAGGAGAGGCCAACGTCCTGACTTTC; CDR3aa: CASRLYSGEANVLTF
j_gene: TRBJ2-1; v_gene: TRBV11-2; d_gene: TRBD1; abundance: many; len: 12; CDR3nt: TGTGCCAGCAGCATCACAGGGGGCTGGCAGTTCTTC; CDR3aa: CASSITGGWQFF
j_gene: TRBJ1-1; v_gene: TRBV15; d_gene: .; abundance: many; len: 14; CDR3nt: TGTGCCACCAGCAGATCAGGACGTCCGACTGAAGCTTTCTTT; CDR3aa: CATSRSGRPTEAFF
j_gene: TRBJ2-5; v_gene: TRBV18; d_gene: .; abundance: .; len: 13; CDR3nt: TGTGCCAGCTCACCTGGAAAGGGAGAGACCCAGTACTTC; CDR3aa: CASSPGKGETQYF
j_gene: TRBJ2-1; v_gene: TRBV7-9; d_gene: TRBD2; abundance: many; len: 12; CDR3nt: TGTGCCAGCAGTCCAACGGGGGGTGAGCAGTTCTTC; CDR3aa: CASSPTGGEQFF